The 24 T cell receptor beta chains below all came from one sample that was sequenced in a study of T cell responses to AZD1222 COVID-19 vaccine. The protocol was immunoSEQ multiplex PCR, while the TCRdb copy is restricted to in-frame clones and leaves out a portion. The sample has about 160,000 clones, almost 90% seen once. The sample in question was peripheral blood, obtained on day 0 of AZD1222 vaccination. These receptors were obtained from an adult in good health.

The chain has TRBV9 and TRBJ1-1, with D hard to call. CDR3 length: 13 amino acids. Trimming shortened V by 1 base and J by 3 bases, and 7 bases separated the two germline ends. Germline V gene data show CDR1 as SGDLS and CDR2 as YYNGEE. This CDR3 is CASSVMGYTEAFF. CDR3 nucleotides: TGTGCCAGCAGCGTAATGGGTTACACTGAAGCTTTCTTT.

The chain joins TRBV12-3 or TRBV12-4 to TRBJ1-1; the match to TRBD1 covers 7 bases. CDR3 length equals 13 residues. The trim removed 7 bases at V and 2 bases at J, leaving 4 bases unmatched. In nucleotides, the CDR3 is TGTGCCAGCAAGGGGACAGCCAACACTGAAGCTTTCTTT. It yields the protein CASKGTANTEAFF.

The genes are TRBV4-2 and TRBJ2-1; 9 positions match TRBD2. Unmatched junction bases numbered 6, after V lost 0 bases and J lost 3 bases. Germline V gene data show CDR1 as LGHNA and CDR2 as YNFKEQ. This CDR3 comprises 17 residues. CDR3 sequence reads: CASSQDPGGRGYNEQFF. CDR3 nucleotide sequence: TGTGCCAGCAGCCAAGATCCGGGCGGGAGGGGCTACAATGAGCAGTTCTTC.

The chain has TRBV12-3 or TRBV12-4 and TRBJ1-1; no reliable D call. Trimming took 4 bases from V and 5 from J, leaving 8 bases between them. This CDR3 comprises 12 residues. The CDR3 here is CASSSGGTEAFF. The CDR3 region has the DNA TGTGCCAGCAGTTCAGGTGGGACTGAAGCTTTCTTT.

The chain employs TRBV5-4 and TRBJ2-1; D could derive from TRBD1 or TRBD2 (5 bases each). V lost 0 bases, J lost 4 bases, and 11 bases lay in between. From germline, CDR1 is SGHNT and CDR2 YYREEE (reference sequence). The CDR3 sequence is 15 residues long. CDR3 sequence: CASSLGGKYYNEQFF. CDR3 DNA: TGTGCCAGCAGCTTGGGGGGGAAATATTACAATGAGCAGTTCTTC.

The chain recombines TRBV6-5 with TRBJ2-1; either TRBD1 or TRBD2 may supply D (5 bases each). The CDR3 runs 16 residues. V dropped 0 bases and J dropped 0 bases, with 9 bases sitting between them. Germline V gene data show CDR1 as MNHEY and CDR2 as SVGAGI. CDR3 sequence reads: CASSYSSGGSYNEQFF. In nucleotides, the CDR3 is TGTGCCAGCAGTTACTCGAGTGGGGGCTCCTACAATGAGCAGTTCTTC.

In its sample, this clone was seen once. The V gene is TRBV5-6, the J gene TRBJ2-3; TRBD2 agrees at 12 bases. CDR3 length: 16 amino acids. In germline, CDR1 is SGHDT, CDR2 YYEEEE. Trimming removed 4 bases from V and 5 bases from J; junction bases left unmatched: 8. Here the CDR3 reads CASSLRTSGIVDTQYF. In DNA, the CDR3 is TGTGCCAGCAGCCTAAGGACTAGCGGGATCGTAGATACGCAGTATTTT.

This chain connects TRBV7-9 to TRBJ1-1; a weak D match, TRBD1 (5 bases). The V end lost 2 bases, the J end lost 2 bases, and 6 bases lay between the germline ends. The CDR3 has 13 amino acids. Per germline, CDR1 SEHNR and CDR2 FQNEAQ (reference sequence). CDR3 DNA: TGTGCCAGCAGCTTAAGGGACAACACTGAAGCTTTCTTT. This sequence encodes CASSLRDNTEAFF.

The chain has TRBV5-4 and TRBJ1-2, with 10 bases that match TRBD1. This CDR3 region has 14 residues. CDR1 is SGHNT and CDR2 is YYREEE in the germline V gene (reference sequence). Trimming took 0 bases from V and 7 from J; bases not matched to a gene: 3. For the CDR3, the DNA is TGTGCCAGCAGCTTGGAGGGACAGGGGAGTGGCTACACCTTC. Its translation is CASSLEGQGSGYTF.

The V and J genes are TRBV6-5 and TRBJ2-1, with a tentative D call TRBD2 (6 bases). The CDR3 length is 13 residues. Trimming removed 6 bases from V and 8 bases from J, with 14 bases in between. Germline CDR1 and CDR2: MNHEY and SVGAGI. CDR3 in amino acids: CASRGQGGDEQFF. The CDR3 DNA reads as TGTGCCAGCAGAGGGCAGGGAGGAGATGAGCAGTTCTTC.

The J gene is TRBJ2-5, the V gene TRBV10-2; D ambiguous. Germline V gene data show CDR1 as WSHSY and CDR2 as SAAADI. The CDR3 spans 13 residues. The CDR3 loop reads CVTRRDEWETQYF. The CDR3 region has the DNA TGCGTCACCAGGCGAGATGAATGGGAGACCCAGTACTTC.

The rearrangement joins TRBV27 to TRBJ2-7, with 10 positions matching TRBD1. Per germline, CDR1 MNHEY and CDR2 SMNVEV (reference sequence). CDR3 length: 15 amino acids. Trimming removed 0 bases from V and 7 bases from J; junction bases left unmatched: 6. The CDR3 nucleotides read TGTGCCAGCAGTTTATCATTGGACAGGGGGAGGGAGCAGTACTTC. As protein: CASSLSLDRGREQYF.

The gene calls are TRBV2 and TRBJ1-1; D gene uncertain. CDR1 and CDR2 from the germline V gene are SNHLY and FYNNEI. The ends were cut back, 4 bases at V and 2 bases at J, with 8 bases in the middle. The CDR3 is 13 amino acids. The CDR3 here is CASSAKTNTEAFF. In nucleotides, the CDR3 is TGTGCCAGCAGTGCGAAGACTAACACTGAAGCTTTCTTT.

This rearrangement joins TRBV2 to TRBJ2-7; D might be TRBD1 (5 bases). V was trimmed by 2 bases and J by 5 bases, leaving 10 bases between them. The germline gives CDR1 SNHLY, CDR2 FYNNEI. The CDR3 has 13 amino acids. The CDR3 spells CASSEQGFNEQYF. The CDR3 DNA sequence: TGTGCCAGCAGTGAACAGGGATTCAACGAGCAGTACTTC. Full variable domain (rest looked up from reference TRBV2 and TRBJ2-7): EPEVTQTPSHQVTQMGQEVILRCVPISNHLYFYWYRQILGQKVEFLVSFYNNEISEKSEIFDDQFSVERPDGSNFTLKIRSTKLEDSAMYFCASSEQGFNEQYFGPGTRLTVT.

V gene TRBV29-1 combines with J gene TRBJ2-1, with D possibly TRBD1 on 6 matching bases. Germline V lookup: CDR1 SQVTM, CDR2 ANQGSEA. The CDR3 covers 14 residues. The V end was cut by 7 bases, the J end by 4 bases, with 17 bases between. The CDR3 nucleotides are TGCAGCGCGACACAGGGTATTGGGTACAATGAGCAGTTCTTC. It codes for CSATQGIGYNEQFF.

V usage is TRBV21-1 and J usage is TRBJ2-4; no check of the table's D call, TRBD2, against the DNA was made. TRBV21-1 is termed a pseudogene. There are 17 residues in the CDR3. Here the CDR3 DNA reads TGTGCCAGCAACCGAGGGGAGGGGAGGGGAATTGAAAACATTCAGTACTTC. This sequence encodes CASNRGEGRGIENIQYF.

In DNA, the CDR3 is TGTGCCAGCAGTGACAGTCCGGGACTGATAAATTTTATGGCTGGAAACACCATATATTTT. This translates into CASSDSPGLINFMAGNTIYF. The chain links TRBV6-1 to TRBJ1-3; D may be TRBD1 (5 bases). V was cut by 3 bases and J by 2 bases, with 26 bases left in between. Germline V gene sequence: CDR1 MNHNS, CDR2 SASEGT. The CDR3 loop spans 20 amino acids.

J is TRBJ2-2 and V is TRBV15; a possible D gene is TRBD1 (6 bases). This CDR3 has 15 amino acids. CDR1 and CDR2 (germline): LNHNV, YYDKDF (reference sequence). V dropped 1 base and J dropped 1 base, with 7 bases sitting between them. Here the CDR3 DNA reads TGTGCCACCAGCAGAGTACAGGGGAACACCGGGGAGCTGTTTTTT. Translating it yields CATSRVQGNTGELFF.

V is TRBV6-5 and J is TRBJ1-2; D gene ambiguous. Germline CDR1 is MNHEY and CDR2 is SVGAGI. This CDR3 has 13 amino acids. The V gene lost 7 bases and the J gene lost 2 bases, with 11 bases spanning the gap. The CDR3 loop reads CASNLDGNYGYTF. The CDR3 bases are TGTGCCAGCAACCTGGACGGCAACTATGGCTACACCTTC.

The V call is TRBV6-4, the J call TRBJ2-3; 9 bases agree with TRBD1. The CDR3 contains 15 residues. Germline loops: CDR1 MRHNA, CDR2 SNTAGT. V dropped 4 bases and J dropped 5; count of bases not matched to a gene: 7. Here the CDR3 DNA reads TGTGCCAGCAGTGTGCACAGGGGGCAGGTAGATACGCAGTATTTT. Its translation: CASSVHRGQVDTQYF.

This chain links TRBV28 with TRBJ1-4; D unresolved. Trimming removed 6 bases from V and 0 bases from J, with 11 bases in between. Germline V gives CDR1 MDHEN, CDR2 SYDVKM. The CDR3 runs to 15 residues. The CDR3 here is CASRSRLATNEKLFF. CDR3 coding DNA: TGTGCCAGCAGATCACGGCTTGCAACTAATGAAAAACTGTTTTTT.

Only one count was recorded for this clone. J is TRBJ2-2 and V is TRBV6-2 or TRBV6-3; D is unresolved. Trimming left V 7 bases short and J 2 bases short, with 8 bases between. The CDR3 length is 13 residues. In germline, CDR1 is MNHEY, CDR2 SVGEGT. In DNA form, the CDR3 reads TGTGCCAGCACCCCAAAAAACACCGGGGAGCTGTTTTTT. Protein sequence: CASTPKNTGELFF.

The rearrangement links TRBV28 to TRBJ2-3; unclear D gene. Germline V gene sequence: CDR1 MDHEN, CDR2 SYDVKM. V was pared by 1 base and J by 7 bases, with 12 bases between. The CDR3 has 14 residues. CDR3 in DNA: TGTGCCAGCAGTTTATTAGGCTACCTCTATACGCAGTATTTT. It is translated as CASSLLGYLYTQYF.

This clone was recorded once. The V and J genes are TRBV28 and TRBJ2-3, with no clear D. The V gene lost 6 bases and the J gene lost 10 bases, with 14 bases spanning the gap. The CDR3 is made up of 12 amino acids. In germline, CDR1 is MDHEN, CDR2 SYDVKM. The CDR3 spells CASSPGRFAQYF. As DNA, the CDR3 is TGTGCCAGCAGCCCGGGCCGCTTCGCGCAGTATTTT. Full variable domain (outside the CDR3, taken from reference TRBV28 and TRBJ2-3): DVKVTQSSRYLVKRTGEKVFLECVQDMDHENMFWYRQDPGLGLRLIYFSYDVKMKEKGDIPEGYSVSREKKERFSLILESASTNQTSMYLCASSPGRFAQYFGPGTRLTVL.